The 30 T cell receptor beta chains below all came from one sample that was sequenced in a study of T-cell reconstitution after alpha-beta-depleted transplantation in children. The library targeted TCRbeta and was prepared with unique molecular identifiers. MiXCR, run by TCRdb on the PCR reads, gives a single entry per CDR3 protein. The sample holds 450,000 to 600,000 distinct CDR3 sequences, around 19% seen once. The material sequenced was PBMCs from the stem cell graft donor, taken from the stem cell graft. Receptors originate from a human donor who donated a stem cell graft to a child with acute lymphoblastic leukemia.

The sample holds one count of this clonotype. The chain couples TRBV15 to TRBJ2-7; 12 bases are shared with TRBD1. Germline V gives CDR1 LNHNV, CDR2 YYDKDF (reference sequence). This CDR3 comprises 18 residues. J gave up 4 bases and V 9 bases, and 19 bases lay outside the gene matches. The CDR3 loop is CATSTGVSGTGGRYEQYF. In DNA, the CDR3 is TGTGCCACTTCAACAGGGGTATCCGGGACAGGGGGCAGGTACGAGCAGTACTTC. The whole variable domain, remainder taken from reference TRBV15 and TRBJ2-7, is DAMVIQNPRYQVTQFGKPVTLSCSQTLNHNVMYWYQQKSSQAPKLLFHYYDKDFNNEADTPDNFQSRRPNTSFCFLDIRSPGLGDTAMYLCATSTGVSGTGGRYEQYFGPGTRLTVT.

The chain couples TRBV7-9 to TRBJ2-5; TRBD2 might be the D (6 bases). Per germline, CDR1 SEHNR and CDR2 FQNEAQ (reference sequence). V was pared by 3 bases and J by 3 bases, with 17 bases between. This CDR3 comprises 16 residues. The CDR3 region has the DNA TGTGCCAGCAGCTTCCCTATCGGACTAAAGAAAGAGACCCAGTACTTC. Translation gives CASSFPIGLKKETQYF.

The chain carries TRBV7-2 and TRBJ2-1, with 8 positions matching TRBD2. The CDR3 runs to 17 residues. The V gene's germline CDR1 is SGHTA and CDR2 FQGNSA. With V trimmed by 1 base and J by 7 bases, 12 bases remained unmatched. CDR3 in amino acids: CASSLVARGRRGNEQFF. The CDR3 nucleotides read TGTGCCAGCAGCTTAGTAGCCCGCGGGAGGCGTGGTAATGAGCAGTTCTTC.

The CDR3 region is CATTPGKSTDTQYF. DNA of the CDR3: TGTGCCACCACCCCAGGGAAGAGCACAGATACGCAGTATTTT. The chain couples TRBV6-1 to TRBJ2-3, with D possibly TRBD1 on 5 matching bases. V was clipped by 10 bases and J by 0 bases, with 14 bases between them. The CDR3 has 14 amino acids. Per the germline V gene, CDR1 is MNHNS and CDR2 is SASEGT.

This clonotype was detected a few times. The chain links TRBV6-5 to TRBJ1-2, with D perhaps matching TRBD1 (6 bases). The germline CDR1 and CDR2 sequences are MNHEY and SVGAGI. Trimming shortened V by 2 bases and J by 3 bases, and 13 bases separated the two germline ends. The CDR3 has 15 amino acids. CDR3 DNA: TGTGCCAGCAGTTACGAGGGGGGATCTGACTATGGCTACACCTTC. It codes for CASSYEGGSDYGYTF.

This clonotype was seen a few times. This chain links TRBV5-4 with TRBJ2-3; 10 bases match TRBD1. Trimming removed 5 bases from V and 2 bases from J; junction bases left unmatched: 8. The V gene's germline CDR1 is SGHNT and CDR2 YYREEE (reference sequence). This CDR3 spans 16 amino acids. In nucleotides, the CDR3 is TGTGCCAGCAGTTTTCCGGGACAGGGGCCCACAGATACGCAGTATTTT. It specifies CASSFPGQGPTDTQYF.

This clonotype was detected a few times. CDR3 protein: CASSLTPSLNTGELFF. For the CDR3, the DNA is TGCGCCAGCAGCTTGACCCCTAGCTTGAACACCGGGGAGCTGTTTTTT. The chain has TRBV5-1 and TRBJ2-2, with TRBD2 as a possible D gene (5 bases). Germline V CDR1 and CDR2: SGHRS, YFSETQ. V lost 1 base to trimming and J lost 1 base, with 11 bases between them. The CDR3 consists of 16 residues.

The table lists this clonotype with a few counts. V and J are TRBV5-1 and TRBJ2-4; tentatively, D is TRBD1 (8 bases). The CDR3 totals 17 residues. V lost 5 bases and J 0 bases, leaving 18 bases between the germline ends. The germline V gene encodes CDR1 SGHRS and CDR2 YFSETQ. CDR3 region: CASRDREGAIAKNIQYF. CDR3 nucleotides: TGCGCCAGCAGGGACAGGGAGGGCGCCATAGCCAAAAACATTCAGTACTTC. Drawing the rest from reference TRBV5-1 and TRBJ2-4, the complete variable domain is KAGVTQTPRYLIKTRGQQVTLSCSPISGHRSVSWYQQTPGQGLQFLFEYFSETQRNKGNFPGRFSGRQFSNSRSEMNVSTLELGDSALYLCASRDREGAIAKNIQYFGAGTRLSVL.

This clonotype turned up a few times. V usage is TRBV4-1 and J usage is TRBJ2-1; D gene uncertain. Germline-derived CDR1 and CDR2 are MGHRA and YSYEKL. V lost 3 bases, J lost 2 bases, and 11 bases lay in between. CDR3 length equals 15 residues. CDR3 bases: TGCGCCAGCAGCCAGCAAGTTGGTCCCTACAATGAGCAGTTCTTC. It specifies CASSQQVGPYNEQFF.

The CDR3 spells CASSLREKSGNEQFF. The CDR3 DNA follows: TGCGCCAGCAGCTTGCGGGAGAAAAGTGGCAATGAGCAGTTCTTC. The J gene is TRBJ2-1, the V gene TRBV5-1; D is perhaps TRBD2 (6 bases). The CDR3 is made up of 15 amino acids. Germline CDR1 SGHRS, CDR2 YFSETQ. Trimming took off 1 base at V and 6 bases at J, with 14 bases between the two ends.

This clonotype was counted only a few times. The chain uses TRBV25-1 and TRBJ1-4; TRBD1 aligns across 9 bases. V trimming: 5 bases; J trimming: 2 bases; junction bases outside the gene matches: 6. The CDR3 is 16 amino acids. The germline gives CDR1 MGHDK, CDR2 SYGVNS. This chain's CDR3 is CASSPDRGGTNEKLFF. The CDR3 nucleotides read TGTGCCAGCAGTCCCGACAGGGGGGGGACTAATGAAAAACTGTTTTTT.

J is TRBJ2-7 and V is TRBV10-1, with D tentatively TRBD1 (6 bases). CDR3 length equals 15 residues. Trimming stripped 0 bases from V and 2 bases from J, with 11 bases between. From germline, CDR1 is WNHNN and CDR2 SYGVQD (reference sequence). The CDR3 region has the DNA TGCGCCAGCAGTGAGTCTACGGGACACCCCTACGAGCAGTACTTC. Its translation is CASSESTGHPYEQYF.

This clonotype has a handful of counts. The gene calls are TRBV12-3 or TRBV12-4 and TRBJ1-1; no clear D. The CDR3 covers 13 residues. Trimming took 2 bases from V and 6 from J, leaving 10 bases between them. CDR3 protein: CASSLSISPEAFF. The CDR3 coding sequence is TGTGCCAGCAGTTTATCTATCTCCCCTGAAGCTTTCTTT.

This chain links TRBV5-1 with TRBJ2-7; possible D gene TRBD1, 6 bases. Trimming cost V 1 base and J 0 bases, with 11 bases left between them. CDR3 length equals 15 residues. Germline assignment: CDR1 SGHRS and CDR2 YFSETQ. CDR3 bases: TGCGCCAGCAGCTTGAACCCAGGGGCCTCCTACGAGCAGTACTTC. Translated: CASSLNPGASYEQYF.

This chain links TRBV11-3 with TRBJ2-3, with D possibly matching TRBD2 (7 bases). The length of the CDR3 is 16 residues. Trimming left V 2 bases short and J 2 bases short, with 14 bases between. The germline CDR1 and CDR2 sequences are SGHNT and YENEEA. For the CDR3, the DNA is TGTGCCAGCAGCTTAAGCGTCCGGGGGGCCACAGATACGCAGTATTTT. Protein: CASSLSVRGATDTQYF.

J is TRBJ2-7 and V is TRBV7-9; the D gene is possibly TRBD2 (6 bases). The CDR3 consists of 16 residues. Deletions cut 5 bases from V and 4 bases from J, with 21 bases between. Germline CDR1 reads SEHNR; CDR2 reads FQNEAQ (reference sequence). Written as DNA, the CDR3 is TGTGCCAGCAGCCCAAGACGAGCCGGGACTCCTTACGAGCAGTACTTC. Protein sequence: CASSPRRAGTPYEQYF.

V is TRBV3-1 and J is TRBJ2-7; the match to TRBD2 covers 7 bases. V was pared by 5 bases and J by 0 bases, with 10 bases of the junction left unmatched. The CDR3 is made up of 16 amino acids. CDR1 and CDR2 from the germline V gene are LGHDT and YNNKEL (reference sequence). CDR3 DNA: TGTGCCAGCAGCGTCTACTTTTGGACTAGCTCCTACGAGCAGTACTTC. Amino acid sequence: CASSVYFWTSSYEQYF.

This CDR3 reads CASSYMGTLDEKLFF. The CDR3 DNA follows: TGTGCCAGCAGTTACATGGGGACCCTTGATGAAAAACTGTTTTTT. This chain joins TRBV6-2 or TRBV6-3 and TRBJ1-4; tentatively, D is TRBD1 (5 bases). This CDR3 contains 15 residues. Between the trimmed V and J ends, which lost 2 bases and 6 bases, there was a span of 13 bases. Germline CDR1 MNHEY, CDR2 SVGEGT.

The table lists this clonotype with a few counts. The chain uses TRBV6-4 and TRBJ2-5; D ambiguous. This CDR3 has 12 residues. V dropped 4 bases and J dropped 5 bases, with 8 bases sitting between them. The V gene's germline CDR1 is MRHNA and CDR2 SNTAGT. The CDR3 DNA follows: TGTGCCAGCAGTGCCGAACCGGAGACCCAGTACTTC. Its translation is CASSAEPETQYF.

The table lists this clonotype with a few counts. This chain joins TRBV27 and TRBJ2-7; D could derive from TRBD1 or TRBD2 (5 bases each). The V and J ends lost 3 bases and 2 bases respectively, with 14 bases between them. The germline V gene has CDR1 MNHEY and CDR2 SMNVEV (reference sequence). The CDR3 covers 15 residues. This CDR3 is CASSFTGQGAYEQYF. As DNA, the CDR3 is TGTGCCAGCAGTTTTACGGGGCAAGGCGCCTACGAGCAGTACTTC.

This clonotype appeared a few times. This rearrangement joins TRBV2 to TRBJ2-1; TRBD2 aligns across 8 bases. Germline loops: CDR1 SNHLY, CDR2 FYNNEI. V was clipped by 0 bases and J by 8 bases; unmatched bases: 9. The CDR3 spans 16 residues. The CDR3 is CASSEAEREYKYEQFF. CDR3 in DNA: TGTGCCAGCAGTGAAGCGGAGCGGGAGTATAAGTATGAGCAGTTCTTC.

This clonotype has only a few counts. J is TRBJ2-2 and V is TRBV20-1; no clear D gene. Germline CDR1 is DFQATT and CDR2 is SNEGSKA (reference sequence). The CDR3 has 15 amino acids. Trimming took off 0 bases at V and 4 bases at J, with 12 bases between the two ends. The CDR3 protein is CSARDAASGTGELFF. CDR3 sequence (DNA): TGCAGTGCTAGAGATGCGGCCTCCGGCACCGGGGAGCTGTTTTTT.

This clonotype was counted ten times or more. CDR3 protein: CASSLAGGLSYEQYF. Written as DNA, the CDR3 is TGCGCCAGCAGTTTAGCGGGAGGTCTTTCCTACGAGCAGTACTTC. The rearrangement links TRBV5-1 to TRBJ2-7; 10 bases map to TRBD2. Germline V CDR1 and CDR2: SGHRS, YFSETQ. The CDR3 runs to 15 residues. Unmatched junction bases numbered 6, after V lost 5 bases and J lost 1 base.

The genes are TRBV29-1 and TRBJ2-1, with no clear D. The CDR3 loop spans 14 amino acids. The V end was cut by 7 bases, the J end by 9 bases, with 22 bases between. Germline CDR1 SQVTM, CDR2 ANQGSEA. The CDR3 coding sequence is TGCAGCGCCGGCCCATTGGCCCTATCTAGTGAGCAGTTCTTC. Translating it yields CSAGPLALSSEQFF.

This clonotype was picked up many times. The chain recombines TRBV5-6 with TRBJ2-1; D tentatively fits TRBD1 or TRBD2 (5 bases each). The CDR3 runs 18 residues. Germline values: CDR1 SGHDT, CDR2 YYEEEE. Deletions cut 1 base from V and 5 bases from J, with 22 bases between. For the CDR3, the DNA is TGTGCCAGCAGCTTGAAAGGCTCGTTCGGGGCACGAGACAATGAGCAGTTCTTC. Residues: CASSLKGSFGARDNEQFF.

This clonotype was counted ten times or more. The chain couples TRBV5-1 to TRBJ2-7, with a possible D match to TRBD1 (5 bases). This CDR3 has 15 residues. CDR1 is SGHRS and CDR2 is YFSETQ in the germline V gene. Trimming left V 0 bases short and J 1 base short, with 11 bases between. In DNA, the CDR3 is TGCGCCAGCAGCTTGGGCCCAGGGTCTTCCTACGAGCAGTACTTC. Translated: CASSLGPGSSYEQYF.

In its sample, this clonotype was seen a few times. The chain carries TRBV3-1 and TRBJ2-1; 7 nucleotides align to TRBD1. Germline V gene lookup returns CDR1 LGHDT and CDR2 YNNKEL (reference sequence). The CDR3 spans 17 residues. V gave up 0 bases and J gave up 7 bases; unmatched junction bases: 12. The CDR3 region is CASSQDVGRQGENEQFF. The CDR3 bases are TGTGCCAGCAGCCAAGATGTAGGGAGACAGGGAGAGAATGAGCAGTTCTTC.

This clonotype was recorded a few times. This chain uses TRBV9 with TRBJ1-4; D uncertain. Germline lookup yields CDR1 SGDLS and CDR2 YYNGEE. The CDR3 has 18 residues. Trimming removed 0 bases at V and 5 bases at J, with 20 bases between. In DNA, the CDR3 is TGTGCCAGCAGCGTAGTGTTTCGGACCCGGGCGGGGAATGAAAAACTGTTTTTT. Protein product: CASSVVFRTRAGNEKLFF.

V gene TRBV12-3 or TRBV12-4 combines with J gene TRBJ1-2, with a weak D call TRBD1 (5 bases). V was pared by 5 bases and J by 0 bases, with 13 bases between. The CDR3 contains 15 residues. The DNA of the CDR3 is TGTGCCAGCAGTCGGCCCGACAGAGCTAACTATGGCTACACCTTC. Residues: CASSRPDRANYGYTF.

The chain couples TRBV7-9 to TRBJ1-2, with D maybe TRBD1 (6 bases). V lost 5 bases and J lost 4, with 14 bases in between. Germline V lookup: CDR1 SEHNR, CDR2 FQNEAQ (reference sequence). The CDR3 spans 14 residues. The CDR3 reads CASSPTPQGYGYTF. The CDR3 region has the DNA TGTGCCAGCAGCCCCACCCCACAGGGCTATGGCTACACCTTC.